The TCR beta chain under discussion was sequenced for a study of blood T cell repertoires in COVID-19. Study at large: Collection of acute and convalescent COVID-19 samples took place in the United States, Italy and Spain. PBMCs, B-cell-depleted T cells, or T cells were the source of the cDNA or gDNA that made up the material.

As handled by the study authors: Nucleated cell number was recorded as an estimate derived from reference gene primer amplification. TCRdb's copy holds only in-frame clones and misses some; the assay was immunoSEQ multiplex PCR. V, J and clone size are taken as reported in that table, and D and trimming were inferred from the DNA itself. This table holds roughly 85,000 clones, around 74% found once. The CDR3 loop spans 14 amino acids. Germline CDR1 and CDR2: LGHNA and YSLEER. The V end lost 4 bases, the J end lost 4 bases, and 14 bases lay between the germline ends. This receptor was taken from a human donor in a cohort sampled during active COVID-19. The chain employs TRBV4-3 and TRBJ2-7, with D possibly being TRBD2 (7 bases). The sequenced sample was peripheral blood. CDR3 bases: TGCGCCAGCAGCCCCGGCCGGGGGGCATACGAGCAGTACTTC. This translates into CASSPGRGAYEQYF.